One and the same sample provided the 10 T cell receptor beta chains below, sequenced in a study of T cell therapy after organ transplantation. For these TCRs, the target antigens are not known. Only in-frame clones appear in the TCRdb table, and some are missing; sequencing was by immunoSEQ multiplex PCR. The table shows approximately 52,000 clones, with less than 95% occurring only once. This sample comprised CD8+ T cells from blood, obtained before autologous CMV-specific T cell therapy. These receptors were obtained from a human patient who had received a solid organ transplant and had CMV disease.

CDR3 DNA: TGTGCCAGCAGTTTATCGCCTGTCACTGAAGCTTTCTTT. Amino acid sequence: CASSLSPVTEAFF. The chain carries TRBV27 and TRBJ1-1; D remains unclear. Trimming removed 0 bases at V and 4 bases at J, with 6 bases between. Germline-derived CDR1 and CDR2 are MNHEY and SMNVEV (reference sequence). This CDR3 has 13 residues.

This chain uses TRBV4-2 with TRBJ2-5; 9 bases agree with TRBD2. Germline CDR1 and CDR2: LGHNA and YNFKEQ. This CDR3 region has 16 residues. The J segment lost 1 base and the V segment lost 0 bases, leaving 3 bases of the junction unmatched. The CDR3 here is CASSQEAGGPQETQYF. The CDR3 region has the DNA TGTGCCAGCAGCCAAGAGGCGGGAGGGCCCCAAGAGACCCAGTACTTC.

The gene calls are TRBV13 and TRBJ2-5; 10 bases are a match to TRBD1. V lost 1 base to trimming and J lost 5 bases; unmatched junction nucleotides: 7. The germline V gene encodes CDR1 PRHDT and CDR2 FYEKMQ (reference sequence). CDR3 length: 16 residues. The CDR3 bases are TGTGCCAGCAGCTTAGAGGGACAGGGGAGTGGCGAGACCCAGTACTTC. Encoded protein: CASSLEGQGSGETQYF. Together with reference TRBV13 and TRBJ2-5, the CDR3 gives the full variable domain: AAGVIQSPRHLIKEKRETATLKCYPIPRHDTVYWYQQGPGQDPQFLISFYEKMQSDKGSIPDRFSAQQFSDYHSELNMSSLELGDSALYFCASSLEGQGSGETQYFGPGTRLLVL.

J is TRBJ2-2 and V is TRBV5-6, with D tentatively TRBD1 or TRBD2 (6 bases each). Trimming left V 0 bases short and J 6 bases short, with 12 bases between. The CDR3 spans 15 residues. Germline loops: CDR1 SGHDT, CDR2 YYEEEE. The CDR3 DNA sequence: TGTGCCAGCAGCTTGGTGAGAGGGGGGCCCGGGGAGCTGTTTTTT. It is translated as CASSLVRGGPGELFF.

V is TRBV4-1 and J is TRBJ1-3; D gene uncertain. Deletions cut 1 base from V and 0 bases from J, with 7 bases between. The CDR3 extends over 15 amino acids. Germline V gene data show CDR1 as MGHRA and CDR2 as YSYEKL. DNA of the CDR3: TGCGCCAGCAGCCAAGTACTCAGCTCTGGAAACACCATATATTTT. Translated, it gives CASSQVLSSGNTIYF.

The CDR3 sequence is CASSRDAGDNEQFF. CDR3 DNA: TGTGCCAGCTCACGGGACGCGGGGGACAATGAGCAGTTCTTC. V gene TRBV18 combines with J gene TRBJ2-1; 7 bases are shared with TRBD2. The CDR3 has 14 residues. Germline V CDR1 and CDR2: KGHSH, LQKENI. Trimming took 4 bases from V and 5 from J; bases not matched to a gene: 5.

V is TRBV4-2 and J is TRBJ1-1, with D maybe TRBD1 (5 bases). CDR1 LGHNA and CDR2 YNFKEQ come from the germline V gene. V shed 7 bases and J shed 0 bases, with 18 bases lying between them. The CDR3 sequence is 16 residues long. CDR3: CASNPQKGNMNTEAFF. The CDR3 region has the DNA TGTGCCAGCAACCCCCAGAAGGGGAACATGAACACTGAAGCTTTCTTT.

The chain links TRBV4-3 to TRBJ2-5; no reliable D call. The CDR3 extends over 13 amino acids. Trimming stripped 0 bases from V and 4 bases from J, with 6 bases between. Germline CDR1 LGHNA, CDR2 YSLEER. The CDR3 protein is CASSQDKGETQYF. In DNA form, the CDR3 reads TGCGCCAGCAGCCAAGACAAGGGAGAGACCCAGTACTTC.

The chain joins TRBV15 to TRBJ1-1, with D possibly being TRBD1 (5 bases). Per the germline V gene, CDR1 is LNHNV and CDR2 is YYDKDF (reference sequence). The CDR3 runs 12 residues. V was trimmed by 3 bases and J by 5 bases, leaving 7 bases between them. CDR3 coding DNA: TGTGCCACCAGCAGCAGGGCAACTGAAGCTTTCTTT. Encoded protein: CATSSRATEAFF.

This chain links TRBV9 with TRBJ2-7; D is undetermined. CDR3 size: 13 residues. Germline lookup yields CDR1 SGDLS and CDR2 YYNGEE. The V end lost 0 bases, the J end lost 2 bases, and 6 bases lay between the germline ends. In nucleotides, the CDR3 is TGTGCCAGCAGCGTAGGGCTCGCCTACGAGCAGTACTTC. Its protein product is CASSVGLAYEQYF.